This passage covers 13 T cell receptor beta chains from one sample sequenced in a study of cytomegalovirus exposure and HLA in healthy donors. 60 Vbeta and 13 Jbeta primers were used in PCR. Some clones are missing from TCRdb's copy, which holds only in-frame ones; the method was immunoSEQ multiplex PCR. Of about 130,000 clones in the sample, approximately 79% were seen once. The sample comprised PBMCs. These TCRs come from a man aged 18 to 30 in good health and CMV-seropositive.

V and J are TRBV6-5 and TRBJ2-7; 7 bases are shared with TRBD2. Germline V gives CDR1 MNHEY, CDR2 SVGAGI. The CDR3 sequence is 12 residues long. Trimming took 6 bases from V and 12 from J; bases not matched to a gene: 11. CDR3 bases: TGTGCCAGCAGGGGAGGGTCAAGGGAGGCGTACTTC. Translation gives CASRGGSREAYF.

This sequence joins TRBV28 and TRBJ2-7; D is undetermined. The CDR3 is 12 residues long. The germline V gene encodes CDR1 MDHEN and CDR2 SYDVKM. The V end was cut by 5 bases, the J end by 2 bases, with 7 bases between. CDR3 nucleotide sequence: TGTGCCAGCAGTCCCGACACCTACGAGCAGTACTTC. This gives the protein CASSPDTYEQYF.

A few counts support this clone. The rearrangement uses TRBV19 and TRBJ2-5; weak D call: TRBD2 (5 bases). TRBJ2-7 explains the end of the DNA better; the J call may be wrong. Germline lookup yields CDR1 LNHDA and CDR2 SQIVND (reference sequence). CDR3 length: 13 residues. CDR3 in amino acids: CASSRGPSYEQYF. The CDR3, as DNA: TGTGCCAGTAGTCGCGGGCCTTCCTACGAGCAGTACTTC.

J is TRBJ1-1 and V is TRBV6-1; no clear D. This CDR3 region has 12 residues. Trimming cost V 3 bases and J 8 bases, with 10 bases left between them. Germline V CDR1 and CDR2: MNHNS, SASEGT. CDR3 sequence: CASSEFLPEAFF. DNA for the CDR3: TGTGCCAGCAGTGAGTTCCTCCCGGAAGCTTTCTTT.

The chain has TRBV4-1 and TRBJ2-3, with TRBD2 identical over 7 bases. Germline V gene data show CDR1 as MGHRA and CDR2 as YSYEKL. This CDR3 is built from 15 residues. V shed 1 base, J shed 4 bases, and the junction held 5 bases outside the gene matches. The CDR3 nucleotides are TGCGCCAGCAGCCAAGCGGGGAGGGCGGCAGATACGCAGTATTTT. Translated: CASSQAGRAADTQYF.

This chain joins TRBV9 and TRBJ2-1, with TRBD2 identical over 8 bases. V shed 4 bases, J shed 7 bases, and the junction held 7 bases outside the gene matches. CDR1 SGDLS and CDR2 YYNGEE come from the germline V gene. This CDR3 is 14 amino acids long. The CDR3: CASSPAGGRNEQFF. The CDR3 DNA is TGTGCCAGCAGCCCCGCGGGAGGTAGGAATGAGCAGTTCTTC.

This clone was recorded once. The rearrangement uses TRBV5-4 and TRBJ2-5; 11 bases line up with TRBD2. Germline assignment: CDR1 SGHNT and CDR2 YYREEE (reference sequence). CDR3 length: 14 residues. The J segment lost 5 bases and the V segment lost 6 bases, leaving 6 bases of the junction unmatched. The CDR3 protein is CASTSGGRWETQYF. The CDR3 nucleotides are TGTGCCAGCACTAGCGGGGGGAGGTGGGAGACCCAGTACTTC.

The chain carries TRBV30 and TRBJ2-3, with D maybe TRBD2 (5 bases). The CDR3 spans 14 residues. The V end was cut by 5 bases, the J end by 1 base, with 13 bases between. CDR1 and CDR2 from the germline V gene are GTSNPN and SVGIG (reference sequence). The CDR3 region has the DNA TGTGCCTGGCAGACGCGGACTGGCACAGATACGCAGTATTTT. Amino acids: CAWQTRTGTDTQYF.

The chain combines TRBV18 with TRBJ1-6, with a possible D match to TRBD1 (5 bases). Germline loops: CDR1 KGHSH, CDR2 LQKENI. The CDR3 totals 16 residues. V was clipped by 3 bases and J by 10 bases, with 19 bases between them. CDR3 sequence: CASSPIETQGGSPLHF. CDR3 DNA: TGTGCCAGCTCACCTATAGAGACGCAGGGTGGGTCACCCCTCCACTTT. Supplemented by reference TRBV18 and TRBJ1-6, the full variable domain reads NAGVMQNPRHLVRRRGQEARLRCSPMKGHSHVYWYRQLPEEGLKFMVYLQKENIIDESGMPKERFSAEFPKEGPSILRIQQVVRGDSAAYFCASSPIETQGGSPLHFGNGTRLTVT.

V and J are TRBV7-8 and TRBJ1-5, with 8 positions matching TRBD1. The CDR3 extends over 15 amino acids. Germline values: CDR1 SGHVS, CDR2 FQNEAQ. The V segment lost 2 bases and the J segment 1 base; nucleotides outside the gene matches: 1. CDR3 sequence reads: CASSLQGASNQPQHF. The CDR3 nucleotides read TGTGCCAGCAGCTTACAGGGGGCGAGCAATCAGCCCCAGCATTTT.

This clone was seen a single time. This chain uses TRBV14 with TRBJ2-1; D might be TRBD2 (6 bases). Between the trimmed V and J ends, which lost 5 bases and 1 base, there was a span of 15 bases. The CDR3 spans 16 residues. CDR1 and CDR2 from the germline V gene are SGHDN and FVKESK. CDR3 in DNA: TGTGCCAGCAGCTTGCGGGGAGTGTCTTCCTACAATGAGCAGTTCTTC. It translates to CASSLRGVSSYNEQFF.

This chain connects TRBV6-1 to TRBJ1-5; a possible D gene is TRBD1 (6 bases). The CDR3 spans 15 residues. Germline V gene data show CDR1 as MNHNS and CDR2 as SASEGT. V shed 6 bases and J shed 6 bases, with 18 bases lying between them. The CDR3 reads CASRGYRALFQPQHF. CDR3 in DNA: TGTGCCAGCAGGGGGTACAGGGCTCTGTTTCAGCCCCAGCATTTT.

The chain uses TRBV27 and TRBJ2-5, with 12 bases matching TRBD2. CDR1 is MNHEY, CDR2 SMNVEV, per germline (reference sequence). V gave up 6 bases and J gave up 5 bases; unmatched junction bases: 10. CDR3 length equals 16 residues. For the CDR3, the DNA is TGTGCCAGCAGCAGTCTAGCGGGGGGGAACTGGGAGACCCAGTACTTC. It specifies CASSSLAGGNWETQYF.